These 7 T cell receptor beta chains share one sample of origin, sequenced in a study of T cell clonality in common variable immunodeficiency. The repertoire was sequenced with immunoSEQ multiplex PCR; TCRdb's copy has only in-frame clones and lacks some. The sample was found to contain about 34,000 clones, and every one recurs. Sequencing input: peripheral blood mononuclear cells. The receptors were sampled from a person aged 18-70 years in good health.

This clone was observed many times. From the germline J gene comes the end of the CDR3, since the read stops 3 residues before it. The V call is TRBV5-4, the J call TRBJ1-5; weak D call: TRBD1 (5 bases). This CDR3 is built from 15 residues. Trimming cost V 4 bases and J 4 bases, with 15 bases left between them. CDR1 is SGHNT and CDR2 is YYREEE in the germline V gene (reference sequence). The CDR3 loop reads CASSIDSLPNQPQHF. CDR3 bases read: TGTGCCAGCAGCATAGACAGTCTACCGAATCAGCCC.

This clone was seen repeatedly, ten times or more. The read terminates 3 residues before the CDR3 end, so the remaining end is supplied by the germline J gene. V gene TRBV20-1 combines with J gene TRBJ1-2; D not certain. CDR1 is DFQATT, CDR2 SNEGSKA, per germline (reference sequence). There are 13 residues in the CDR3. V was clipped by 0 bases and J by 7 bases, with 12 bases between them. The CDR3 sequence is CSAREIDMAGYTF. CDR3 bases read: TGCAGTGCTAGAGAAATTGACATGGCTGGC.

This clone was found many times. The DNA ends 3 residues before the CDR3 does, and the rest of the CDR3 is filled in from the germline J gene. The V call is TRBV20-1, the J call TRBJ1-2, with D possibly TRBD1 on 6 matching bases. Germline CDR1 DFQATT, CDR2 SNEGSKA (reference sequence). The CDR3 is made up of 13 amino acids. Trimming left V 3 bases short and J 4 bases short, with 12 bases between. The CDR3: CSASKTGRYGYTF. The CDR3 DNA, read in part, is TGCAGTGCTAGCAAGACAGGACGCTATGGC.

This clone was recorded a few times. The read falls 3 residues short of the CDR3 end, and the missing part is taken from the germline J gene. J is TRBJ2-1 and V is TRBV18; the D gene is possibly TRBD1 (5 bases). The germline CDR1 and CDR2 sequences are KGHSH and LQKENI. The CDR3 spans 15 residues. Trimming cost V 6 bases and J 0 bases, with 12 bases left between them. The DNA read from the CDR3 is TGTGCCAGCTCTCCCAGGGTGAACTCCTACAATGAG. Its translation: CASSPRVNSYNE. The CDR3, in full, reads CASSPRVNSYNEQFF.

This clone was observed many times. The observed sequence ends 3 residues before the CDR3 terminus, with the missing tail filled in from the germline J gene. The gene calls are TRBV5-1 and TRBJ2-2; unclear D gene. Germline V gene lookup returns CDR1 SGHRS and CDR2 YFSETQ. Trimming left V 0 bases short and J 3 bases short, with 9 bases between. The CDR3 length is 15 residues. The CDR3 bases that were read are TGCGCCAGCAGCTTGGTCAGGTCGGACACCGGGGAG. Protein sequence: CASSLVRSDTGE. The full CDR3 is CASSLVRSDTGELFF.

Many counts were recorded for this clone. Partial CDR3 DNA: TGTGCCAGCTCACCGCGGAATCCCACCTCTGGAAACACC. Translation: CASSPRNPTSGNT. The full CDR3 reads CASSPRNPTSGNTIYF. V gene TRBV18 combines with J gene TRBJ1-3; no definite D call. The CDR3 is cut off 3 residues early in the read; its end comes from the germline J gene. There are 16 residues in the CDR3. Deletions cut 3 bases from V and 0 bases from J, with 12 bases between. CDR1 and CDR2 (germline): KGHSH, LQKENI.

At least ten counts were recorded for this clone. The CDR3 extends 3 residues past the end of the read, so its final part is completed from the germline J gene. The V call is TRBV10-3, the J call TRBJ1-4, with TRBD1 matching 7 bases. The germline gives CDR1 ENHRY, CDR2 SYGVKD. V lost 6 bases to trimming and J lost 4 bases; unmatched junction nucleotides: 14. This CDR3 is 17 amino acids long. The CDR3 reads CAISSSRLGQINEKLFF. Partial CDR3 DNA: TGTGCCATCAGCTCCTCCCGCTTGGGACAGATTAATGAAAAA.